The 16 T cell receptor beta chains in this list originate from one sample, sequenced in a study of cytomegalovirus exposure and HLA in healthy donors. PCR amplification relied on 60 Vbeta primers (plus 13 Jbeta primers). Assay used: immunoSEQ multiplex PCR; TCRdb lists only in-frame clones, some missing. The table shows under 250,000 clones, with 70% to 90% occurring only once. The sample comprised PBMCs. These receptors were collected from a woman aged 55 to 70 in good health and CMV-seropositive.

The chain couples TRBV19 to TRBJ1-5; D is unresolved. With 1 base removed from V and 4 bases from J, the gap between germline ends came to 11 bases. The germline CDR1 and CDR2 sequences are LNHDA and SQIVND (reference sequence). This CDR3 is built from 15 residues. This CDR3 reads CASSIGGHYNQPQHF. The CDR3, as DNA: TGTGCCAGTAGTATAGGTGGGCATTATAATCAGCCCCAGCATTTT.

The rearrangement joins TRBV5-1 to TRBJ2-1; 9 positions agree with TRBD2. J was trimmed by 1 base and V by 0 bases; bases with no gene match: 5. The V gene's germline CDR1 is SGHRS and CDR2 YFSETQ. The CDR3 covers 17 residues. The CDR3 DNA reads TGCGCCAGCAGCTTGGGGGCGAGCGGGAGGTCCTACAATGAGCAGTTCTTC. The encoded protein is CASSLGASGRSYNEQFF. Full variable domain (outside the CDR3, taken from reference TRBV5-1 and TRBJ2-1): KAGVTQTPRYLIKTRGQQVTLSCSPISGHRSVSWYQQTPGQGLQFLFEYFSETQRNKGNFPGRFSGRQFSNSRSEMNVSTLELGDSALYLCASSLGASGRSYNEQFFGPGTRLTVL.

This chain uses TRBV19 with TRBJ2-7; 10 nucleotides match TRBD2. The trim removed 2 bases at V and 4 bases at J, leaving 8 bases unmatched. CDR3 length: 16 amino acids. Germline V gives CDR1 LNHDA, CDR2 SQIVND (reference sequence). Here the CDR3 DNA reads TGTGCCAGTAGTATATCGGCTAGCGGGAGTAGGTACGAGCAGTACTTC. It specifies CASSISASGSRYEQYF.

The V gene is TRBV6-6, the J gene TRBJ2-5; 11 bases align to TRBD1. This CDR3 spans 15 amino acids. The germline gives CDR1 MNHNY, CDR2 SVGAGI (reference sequence). Trimming took 2 bases from V and 5 from J; bases not matched to a gene: 4. CDR3: CASSYRDRGLETQYF. The DNA of the CDR3 is TGTGCCAGCAGTTACCGGGACAGGGGGTTGGAGACCCAGTACTTC.

This chain connects TRBV6-1 to TRBJ1-3; D is unresolved. The CDR3 is 14 residues long. Trimming left V 10 bases short and J 4 bases short, with 17 bases between. From germline, CDR1 is MNHNS and CDR2 SASEGT. CDR3 nucleotide sequence: TGTGCCATCTCGCGGCCTCCTTTCGGAAACACCATATATTTT. Amino acids: CAISRPPFGNTIYF.

The chain combines TRBV19 with TRBJ2-1; 11 nucleotides line up with TRBD2. Germline CDR1 is LNHDA and CDR2 is SQIVND (reference sequence). Germline trimming cut 5 bases from V and 7 bases from J; bases unmatched to any gene: 7. This CDR3 has 15 residues. The CDR3 here is CASSLQTSGVNEQFF. CDR3 nucleotides: TGTGCCAGTAGTCTGCAGACTAGCGGGGTTAATGAGCAGTTCTTC. Full variable domain (remainder filled in from reference TRBV19 and TRBJ2-1): DGGITQSPKYLFRKEGQNVTLSCEQNLNHDAMYWYRQDPGQGLRLIYYSQIVNDFQKGDIAEGYSVSREKKESFPLTVTSAQKNPTAFYLCASSLQTSGVNEQFFGPGTRLTVL.

This rearrangement joins TRBV7-9 to TRBJ2-1; weak D call: TRBD1 (6 bases). The CDR3 loop spans 15 amino acids. Trimming removed 1 base from V and 6 bases from J, with 13 bases in between. Germline V gene data show CDR1 as SEHNR and CDR2 as FQNEAQ (reference sequence). The CDR3 sequence is CASSLVAGQFNEQFF. The DNA of the CDR3 is TGTGCCAGCAGCTTAGTAGCCGGACAGTTCAATGAGCAGTTCTTC.

The chain has TRBV5-6 and TRBJ1-2; TRBD1 agrees at 7 bases. The junction had 0 bases not matched to a gene; V was cut back by 0 bases and J by 7 bases. Germline CDR1 and CDR2: SGHDT and YYEEEE. The CDR3 runs to 12 residues. CDR3 bases: TGTGCCAGCAGCTTGGACAGGGGTGGCTACACCTTC. Translated: CASSLDRGGYTF.

The V gene is TRBV5-1, the J gene TRBJ1-1; no firm D call. CDR1 is SGHRS, CDR2 YFSETQ, per germline. The CDR3 totals 13 residues. The ends were cut back, 0 bases at V and 5 bases at J, with 8 bases in the middle. The CDR3 reads CASSLGGRTEAFF. The DNA for the CDR3 is TGCGCCAGCAGCTTGGGAGGGCGTACTGAAGCTTTCTTT.

This clone showed up just once. This chain joins TRBV9 and TRBJ2-3; tentatively, D is TRBD2 (7 bases). The CDR3 consists of 15 residues. V shed 3 bases and J shed 1 base, with 12 bases lying between them. Germline V gives CDR1 SGDLS, CDR2 YYNGEE. The CDR3 spells CASSEGGRGTDTQYF. As DNA, the CDR3 is TGTGCCAGCAGCGAGGGGGGGCGAGGCACAGATACGCAGTATTTT.

This chain uses TRBV5-5 with TRBJ2-4; D is possibly TRBD2 (5 bases). Germline V gene data show CDR1 as SGHKS and CDR2 as YYEKEE (reference sequence). This CDR3 has 12 residues. Trimming removed 6 bases at V and 6 bases at J, with 10 bases between. The CDR3 is CASTGGPNIQYF. The CDR3 coding sequence is TGTGCCAGCACAGGAGGACCAAACATTCAGTACTTC.

The rearrangement joins TRBV5-1 to TRBJ2-1; TRBD2 agrees at 13 bases. CDR3 length: 16 residues. V was clipped by 4 bases and J by 5 bases; unmatched bases: 6. CDR1 is SGHRS and CDR2 is YFSETQ in the germline V gene. The CDR3 region has the DNA TGCGCCAGCAGCCTAATAGGGACTAGCGGGAACAATGAGCAGTTCTTC. Amino acids: CASSLIGTSGNNEQFF.

The chain employs TRBV9 and TRBJ2-1, with TRBD2 identical over 15 bases. The CDR3 covers 17 residues. Trimming took 1 base from V and 5 from J; bases not matched to a gene: 4. Germline V lookup: CDR1 SGDLS, CDR2 YYNGEE. In nucleotides, the CDR3 is TGTGCCAGCAGCGTAATGGGACTAGCGGGGGGAAACAATGAGCAGTTCTTC. Translating gives CASSVMGLAGGNNEQFF.

This clone was counted between two and nine times. The gene calls are TRBV19 and TRBJ1-2, with 7 bases identical to TRBD1. CDR1 and CDR2 (germline): LNHDA, SQIVND (reference sequence). The CDR3 is 13 residues long. V dropped 7 bases and J dropped 5; count of bases not matched to a gene: 7. CDR3 loop: CASNPTGLYGYTF. CDR3 nucleotides: TGTGCCAGTAACCCGACAGGGCTATATGGCTACACCTTC.

In the case of this clone: The same CDR3 arises from other DNA sequences in this sample as well. This chain connects TRBV5-1 to TRBJ1-3; D uncertain. Trimming cost V 0 bases and J 0 bases, with 7 bases left between them. CDR3 length equals 15 residues. Germline V gives CDR1 SGHRS, CDR2 YFSETQ. The CDR3 sequence is CASSLGGNSGNTIYF. CDR3 bases: TGCGCCAGCAGCTTGGGCGGTAACTCTGGAAACACCATATATTTT.

This clone has just a few counts. V is TRBV5-1 and J is TRBJ2-4; the D gene could be TRBD1 or TRBD2 (5 bases each). Trimming pared 4 bases from V and 1 base from J, leaving 9 bases between. This CDR3 contains 14 residues. Germline loops: CDR1 SGHRS, CDR2 YFSETQ. CDR3 coding DNA: TGCGCCAGCAGCGTGGGGGAGGCCAAAAACATTCAGTACTTC. Its protein product is CASSVGEAKNIQYF.